This TCR beta chain was profiled in a study of blood T cell repertoires in COVID-19. The overall study: Researchers got acute and convalescent COVID-19 samples from the United States, Italy and Spain. PBMCs, B-cell-depleted T cells, or T cells provided the cDNA or gDNA that made up the material.

In the source study's methods: The assay estimated nucleated cells by amplifying reference gene primers. Measured with immunoSEQ multiplex PCR; TCRdb has only the in-frame clones, and not every one. V and J calls plus clone size are reproduced from that table; the DNA served to infer D and trimming. In the table there are approximately 470,000 clones, 75% to 90% of which are singletons. This CDR3 spans 17 amino acids. This receptor was obtained from a human donor in a cohort sampled during active COVID-19. The sample consisted of peripheral blood. The V and J genes are TRBV12-2 and TRBJ2-5; the table's D call, TRBD2, has no DNA check behind it. TRBV12-2 is described as a pseudogene. The CDR3 sequence: CASRLEFRGRAEETQYF. The CDR3 bases are TGTGCAAGTCGCTTAGAGTTCCGCGGGAGGGCCGAGGAGACCCAGTACTTC.